Listed below are T cell receptor beta chains from one sample, sequenced in a study of radiotherapy plus CTLA-4 blockade in lung cancer. Data came from immunoSEQ multiplex PCR; TCRdb stores just in-frame clones and leaves some out. Of 65,000 to 85,000 clones listed, roughly 69% were seen once; the top ten hold more than 8%. Specimen: peripheral blood, collected from a patient treated with radiotherapy plus ipilimumab. These receptors were obtained from a human donor with non-small cell lung cancer whose response to radiotherapy plus ipilimumab could not be evaluated. The conserved cysteine and the conserved F or W are not part of the CDR3 here. The order of the fields is CDR3 protein, D gene, V gene, J gene. D genes are given only for firm matches.

ASSLNLALNTGELF	-	TRBV28	TRBJ2-2
ASTSILAAGGYT	-	TRBV6-5	TRBJ1-2
ASSPGARANVLT	-	TRBV13	TRBJ2-6
ASRSTGGDNTEAF	TRBD1	TRBV6-6	TRBJ1-1
ASSVVSSGRTDTQY	TRBD2	TRBV9	TRBJ2-3
ASSQDGGVWAEQY	TRBD2	TRBV6-1	TRBJ2-7
ASSVVAGGNSDTQY	TRBD2	TRBV9	TRBJ2-3
ASSLVRGTQGANSPLH	TRBD1	TRBV7-2	TRBJ1-6
ASSLWTGNMNTEAF	TRBD1	TRBV28	TRBJ1-1
ASSERVVRVTSTEAF	-	TRBV2	TRBJ1-1
ASSEDPAGGLKAYEQY	TRBD2	TRBV2	TRBJ2-7
AWSNPLAATDTQY	-	TRBV30	TRBJ2-3
AISESAGQSYNEQF	-	TRBV10-3	TRBJ2-1
ASMVGLAGGPGSYEQY	TRBD2	TRBV2	TRBJ2-7
ASSIGTANEQF	TRBD1	TRBV5-1	TRBJ2-1
ASSGWEYGYT	-	TRBV7-9	TRBJ1-2
ASSLGASNSPLH	-	TRBV7-2	TRBJ1-6
ASSGGFQVGGEKLF	-	TRBV28	TRBJ1-4
ASSAGGRRQPQH	-	TRBV18	TRBJ1-5
ASSPPGGQGGNTIY	TRBD1	TRBV7-2	TRBJ1-3
ASSPLQMNTEAF	-	TRBV19	TRBJ1-1
ASSPRTGLGTEAF	TRBD1	TRBV11-3	TRBJ1-1
ASSDKDRGSLIYGYT	TRBD1	TRBV25-1	TRBJ1-2
ASSLGGGLTTYEQY	-	TRBV5-4	TRBJ2-7